This TCR beta chain stems from a study of a mutant IDH1 vaccine in newly diagnosed glioma (dated by TCRdb to about 2021). With regard to the full study: Patients were given eight vaccinations, in weeks 1, 3, 5, 7, 11, 15, 19 and 23, which matched visits V03 through V10. Vaccination was initiated 4-6 weeks after radiotherapy alone, or concurrently with temozolomide cycles in the chemotherapy-containing groups. The approximately 33 treated patients were around 62% male and 37.5% female, with a mean age of roughly 40 years. Before enrollment, most patients had been given radiochemotherapy with temozolomide as standard therapy, while the rest had received either radiotherapy alone or temozolomide alone. Peripheral blood was drawn at six visits: V03 (baseline), V05, V07, V10, V12 and V13. For exploratory analyses, approximately 23 treated patients had longitudinal TCRB deep sequencing done wherever samples were available. The paper's findings and limits, for the study overall: Selection of PBMC samples for TCRB deep sequencing was based on availability. According to the authors, sample limitations meant that analyses of patient blood samples could not be reproduced. Immune responses induced by the vaccine were seen in more than 85% of patients across multiple MHC alleles. Pseudoprogression seemed to be unrelated to changes in the top peripheral T cell clonotypes found by TCRB sequencing.

The library came from the immunoSEQ multiplex PCR assay. Rearranged TCR beta chain sequences were amplified using the hsTCRB Kit according to the manufacturer's protocol. An Illumina MiSeq was used to sequence the TCRB libraries. Concerning the study's data processing: The proprietary platform of the kit vendor was used for demultiplexing, trimming and gene mapping. In its TCRdb copy, this immuneACCESS table keeps in-frame sequences only and misses some clones. Where compared with another copy, unresolved V genes explain less than half of these, and the others have no known cause. The DNA was the basis for D and trimming; V, J and clone size are from that table. The sample data list roughly 38,000 clones, and approximately 76% of these were observed just once. Clones ranked in the top ten supply 5.3% of the sample. This clone is assessed as medium-sized (0.01 to 0.1%). The specificity of this receptor is unknown. No much larger clone exists at a distance of one base, and base qualities are not known.

Including the terminal cysteine and phenylalanine, the CDR3 comprises 13 residues. Left in the record is the CDR3 DNA by itself, 39 bases read in frame from the first base. The germline V gene gives CDR1 as ENHRY and CDR2 as SYGVKD. V is cut by 3 bases and J by 1 base, and the space between the germline ends is 6 bases. The time point label of this sample denotes: week 23, last vaccination. Every vaccine dose consisted of 300 ug of a 20-mer mutant IDH1 peptide in Montanide, administered subcutaneously together with topical imiquimod. Newly diagnosed WHO grade 3 or 4 IDH1-mutant astrocytomas showing loss of nuclear ATRX were present in the donors. The samples were drawn from NOA16, a multicentre, single-arm, open-label phase I trial in Germany that tested a mutant IDH1 peptide vaccine in humans for the first time. The DNeasy Blood and Tissue Kit was used to extract genomic DNA from EDTA blood for TCRB sequencing.

The receptor comes from a man aged 45-65 years with glioma. The specimen was PBMCs, collected from a glioma patient whose treatment included an IDH1 peptide vaccine. In this chain, TRBV10-3 is recombined with TRBJ1-1; the D gene remains uncertain. The DNA sequence follows: TGTGCCATCAGTGACGGAGGGAACACTGAAGCTTTCTTT. Protein translation: CAISDGGNTEAFF.